This T cell receptor beta chain was documented in a study of CD8 T cells in Susac syndrome. Germline V gene lookup returns CDR1 SEHNR and CDR2 FQNEAQ (reference sequence). The CDR3 length is 16 residues. V dropped 1 base and J dropped 7; count of bases not matched to a gene: 8. CD8+ and CD4+ T cells circulating in blood were sequenced for TCR beta. It was healthy donors who served as the controls, matched for age and sex. RNA in amounts of about 0.5 to 1 ug was reverse transcribed with random hexamers. The amplification used immunoSEQ multiplex PCR on TCR beta CDR3; it spanned 54 Vbeta and 13 Jbeta. TCRdb re-analysed the immunoSEQ multiplex PCR reads in MiXCR, keeping a single row per CDR3 protein. The repertoire holds 100,000 to 150,000 distinct CDR3 sequences, with 90% to 95% as singletons.

The sequence was obtained from a human donor in good health. V is TRBV7-9 and J is TRBJ2-7; 12 bases align to TRBD1. Sequenced sample: CD4+ T cells from PBMCs. Here the CDR3 reads CASSLEWGQGAPEQYF. In DNA form, the CDR3 reads TGTGCCAGCAGCTTAGAGTGGGGACAGGGGGCGCCTGAGCAGTACTTC.